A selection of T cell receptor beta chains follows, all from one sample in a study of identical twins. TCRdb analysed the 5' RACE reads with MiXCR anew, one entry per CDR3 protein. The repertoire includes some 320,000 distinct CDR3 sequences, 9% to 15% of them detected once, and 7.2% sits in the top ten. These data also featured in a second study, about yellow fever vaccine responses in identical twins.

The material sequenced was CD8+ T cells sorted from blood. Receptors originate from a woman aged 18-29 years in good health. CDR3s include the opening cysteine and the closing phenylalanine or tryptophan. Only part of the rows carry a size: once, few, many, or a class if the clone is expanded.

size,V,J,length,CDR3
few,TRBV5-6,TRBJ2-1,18,CASSNRHRQGSSYNEQFF
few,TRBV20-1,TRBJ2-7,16,CSARDGTSGRIDEQYF
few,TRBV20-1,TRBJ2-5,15,CSAPTSGRAVETQYF
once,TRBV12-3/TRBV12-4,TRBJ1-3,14,CASSLLLSGNTIYF
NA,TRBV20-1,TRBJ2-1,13,CSARDSEGNEQFF
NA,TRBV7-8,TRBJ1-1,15,CASSLRTEPNTEAFF
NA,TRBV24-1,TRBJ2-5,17,CATSPGLSQGGQETQYF
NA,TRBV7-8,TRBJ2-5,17,CASSPTGVGIHQETQYF
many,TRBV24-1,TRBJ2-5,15,CATSDVAERVETQYF
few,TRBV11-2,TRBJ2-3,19,CASSPDLAALEVGTDTQYF
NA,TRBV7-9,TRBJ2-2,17,CASSLFGTSRNTGELFF
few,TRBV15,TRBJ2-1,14,CATSIPGQAGEQFF
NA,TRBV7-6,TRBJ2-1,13,CASGADPYNEQFF
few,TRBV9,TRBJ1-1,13,CASSVEAGTEAFF
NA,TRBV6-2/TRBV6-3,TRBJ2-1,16,CASSYSGSASGSEQFF
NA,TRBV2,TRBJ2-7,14,CASSEARVSYEQYF
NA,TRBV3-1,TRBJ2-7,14,CASSPASGPYEQYF
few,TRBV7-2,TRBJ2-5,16,CASRSLSGRAWETQYF
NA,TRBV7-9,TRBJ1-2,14,CASRGGMENYGYTF
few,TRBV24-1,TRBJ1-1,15,CATSPGTGASTEAFF
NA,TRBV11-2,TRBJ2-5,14,CASSHGQPQETQYF
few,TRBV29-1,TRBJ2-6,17,CSVELDRPPAGANVLTF
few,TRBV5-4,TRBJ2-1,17,CASSPGTSGPVHNEQFF
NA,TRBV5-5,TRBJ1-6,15,CASSAGSSYNSPLHF
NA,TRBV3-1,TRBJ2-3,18,CASSQVSQGLAGTDTQYF
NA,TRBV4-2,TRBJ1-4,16,CASSQEVGTVREKLFF
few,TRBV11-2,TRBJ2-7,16,CASSLGTGDPFYEQYF
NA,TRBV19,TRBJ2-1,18,CASSMFGTSGFSYNEQFF
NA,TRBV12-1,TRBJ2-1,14,CASSFSQGNNEQFF
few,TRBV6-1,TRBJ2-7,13,CASSPPGGYEQYF
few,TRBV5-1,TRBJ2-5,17,CASSPDQIVTYEETQYF
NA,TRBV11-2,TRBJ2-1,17,CASSTGTSGSVVNEQFF
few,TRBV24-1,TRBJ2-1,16,CATSAASGRFGNEQFF
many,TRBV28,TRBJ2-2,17,CASTFRDRGPYTGELFF
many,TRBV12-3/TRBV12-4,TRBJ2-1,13,CANQGTGNNEQFF
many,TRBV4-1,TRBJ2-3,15,CASSRGRASTDTQYF
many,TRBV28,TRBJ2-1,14,CASSLRQGYNEQFF
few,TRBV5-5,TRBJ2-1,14,CASSFQDFYNEQFF
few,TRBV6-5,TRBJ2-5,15,CASSYGTGGAETQYF
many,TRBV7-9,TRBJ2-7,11,CASSPNYEQYF